The present T cell receptor (beta chain) was sequenced within a study of shared clonotypes between healthy human individuals (dated by TCRdb to 2020 to 2021). Regarding the complete study: A couple of women and three men aged 18 to 49 years were included in the cohort. For each donor, three plates each were used for CD4 naive and CD4 memory, two plates were used for CD8 naive, and one plate was used for CD8 memory. To estimate repertoire size and how much clonotype sharing occurs between individuals, the study deeply sequenced the blood TCR repertoires of roughly 5 healthy adults. Different laboratories and diverse techniques were used to prepare libraries and sequence TCR repertoires, to increase sequencing depth and limit assay-specific biases. Leukapheresis yielded between about 0.94 and 10 billion PBMCs per donor.

Using the deep immunoSEQ assay, multiplex PCR amplified TCR CDR3 regions from genomic DNA. For each cell subset, the extracted genomic DNA was distributed evenly across all wells of several immunoSEQ 96-well plates, and each plate served as one replicate. For sorted subsets, roughly 200 ng of genomic DNA, equivalent to 30,000 or so T cell genomes, went into each replicate PCR. The purified libraries were quantified using a Qubit 3.0 fluorometer, sized with a Bioanalyzer 2100, and then quantified again using the KAPA Library Quantification kit. Every immunoSEQ 96-well plate was sequenced on a separate single-read 150-cycle Illumina NextSeq 550 flow cell. Per the original workflow: Because the immunoSEQ output included only junctional sequences and no quality scores, the filtering could not be the same as the filtering used for full-length reads. To assign V/J genes and CDR3, sequences were annotated using PyIR, a Python wrapper for IgBLAST v1.9, with IMGT germline references. Reads with weak V/J assignments (E-value above 1e-6), missing CDR3, stop codons, out-of-frame junctions, or ambiguous translated residues were removed. V3J clonotypes were defined as sequences sharing an identical inferred V gene, J gene, and CDR3 amino acid sequence. Percentage overlap between repertoires was computed as shared unique clonotypes divided by the size of the smaller repertoire. Richness of each repertoire was evaluated using RTK rarefaction, the Chao1 estimator, and Recon v2.1 estimates of unobserved clonotypes. For all TCRbeta clonotypes obtained by the gDNA method from several donors, generation probabilities were computed with OLGA. This immuneACCESS table, as held by TCRdb, lists in-frame sequences with V and J called but not all clones. Of the missing ones, under half trace to an unresolved V gene in checked studies; the others have no known cause. Clonal size and the V and J genes are those of that table, whereas D and trimming came from the DNA. The sample data list millions of clones, and about 95% of these were observed just once. The ten largest clones add up to approximately 1.2% of the sample.

CD8 naive samples consisted of CD45RO-negative cells that were positively selected for CCR7, yielding a CD45RA+CCR7+ population without TemRA cells. The donors were healthy, HIV-negative adults with no recently reported acute infections or vaccinations. Only Caucasian adults living in Nashville, Tennessee, USA were represented among the donors. Blood was collected by leukapheresis, and PBMCs were isolated by Ficoll-Histopaque density gradient centrifugation and then cryopreserved in liquid nitrogen vapor phase. Analytical flow cytometry was used to check the purity and quantity of each magnetically sorted T cell population. From each sorted fraction, genomic DNA was isolated and quantified by UV absorbance on a Nanodrop 2000c. Details on this clone: Its antigen is not yet known. Base qualities are missing; no much larger clone stands one base away.

What the research found in general, with its limitations: Across a handful of donors, about 4.5% of naive CD4, approximately 4% of naive CD8, 2% to 2.5% of memory CD4, and 0.4% to 0.45% of memory CD8 clonotypes were shared. Clonotypes shared by all four sorted-subset donors showed higher generation probabilities than non-shared clonotypes. Naive subsets generally had larger estimated clonotype richness than memory subsets. Rarefaction of sorted-subset datasets indicated incomplete sequencing despite the large sequencing depth. Sampling was restricted to blood, and TCR repertoires in tissue are likely to differ from TCR repertoires in blood. Because the study included a small number of donors, the genetic and exposure-history diversity represented was limited. Pairwise subsampling indicated that sequencing depth was expected to affect the degree of clonotype sharing among donors.

CDR3 length: 18 amino acids, cysteine to phenylalanine. Just the 54-base CDR3 DNA is kept, in frame starting at base 1. V gives up 1 base and J gives up 2 bases, and the segment between their germline ends measures 18 bases. For CDR1 and CDR2, the germline V gene (reference sequence) lists SEHNR and FQNEAQ. The sequence links TRBV7-9 to TRBJ2-1; a tentative D call is TRBD2 (6 bases match). The sequenced sample was naive CD8+ T cells sorted from blood. This specimen's cell subset or site label, interpreted: CD45RA+CCR7+. This TCR was recovered from a man between 18 and 29 years old in good health. The DNA is as follows: TGTGCCAGCAGCTTAGATCACTTTAGCGGACCTCCCTACAATGAGCAGTTCTTC. This is translated as CASSLDHFSGPPYNEQFF.